This paragraph covers one T cell receptor (beta chain) sequence. Original analysis: Quantification of nucleated cells was approximated via reference gene primer amplification. Clones were sequenced by immunoSEQ multiplex PCR, and TCRdb holds only the in-frame ones, with some missing. V and J calls and clone size come straight from that table; D and trimming were deduced from the DNA. Among over 100,000 clones listed, 82% were seen once. This entry belongs to a study of blood T cell repertoires in COVID-19. On the study more broadly: Samples representing acute and convalescent COVID-19 were sourced from the United States, Italy and Spain. T cells, B-cell-depleted T cells, or PBMCs supplied cDNA or gDNA.

The trim removed 4 bases at V and 0 bases at J, leaving 5 bases unmatched. The CDR3 has 17 residues. CDR1 and CDR2 (germline): SQVTM, ANQGSEA. This chain links TRBV29-1 with TRBJ2-2, with 13 bases that match TRBD2. Sequences were obtained from peripheral blood. This receptor was identified in a man between 70 and 80 years old with acute or convalescent COVID-19. In nucleotides, the CDR3 is TGCAGCGTTGGTCGACTAGCGGGAGGAGCGAACACCGGGGAGCTGTTTTTT. Its translation: CSVGRLAGGANTGELFF.